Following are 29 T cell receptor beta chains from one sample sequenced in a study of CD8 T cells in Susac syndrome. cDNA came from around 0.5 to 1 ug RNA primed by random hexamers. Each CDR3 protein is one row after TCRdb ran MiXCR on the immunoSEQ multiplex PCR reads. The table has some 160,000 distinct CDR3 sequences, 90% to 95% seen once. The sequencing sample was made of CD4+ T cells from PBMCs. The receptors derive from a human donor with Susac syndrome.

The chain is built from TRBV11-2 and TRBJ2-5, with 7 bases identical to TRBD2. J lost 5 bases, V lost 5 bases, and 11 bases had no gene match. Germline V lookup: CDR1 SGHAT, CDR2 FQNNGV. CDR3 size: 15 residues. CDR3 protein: CASSPRGGLSETQYF. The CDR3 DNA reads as TGTGCCAGCAGCCCCCGGGGAGGGCTGAGTGAGACCCAGTACTTC.

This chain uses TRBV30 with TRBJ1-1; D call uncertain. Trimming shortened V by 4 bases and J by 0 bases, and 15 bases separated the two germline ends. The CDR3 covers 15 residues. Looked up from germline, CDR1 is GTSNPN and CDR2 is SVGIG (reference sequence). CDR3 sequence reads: CAWKRSGYLNTEAFF. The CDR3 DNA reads TGTGCCTGGAAGAGATCCGGATACCTGAACACTGAAGCTTTCTTT.

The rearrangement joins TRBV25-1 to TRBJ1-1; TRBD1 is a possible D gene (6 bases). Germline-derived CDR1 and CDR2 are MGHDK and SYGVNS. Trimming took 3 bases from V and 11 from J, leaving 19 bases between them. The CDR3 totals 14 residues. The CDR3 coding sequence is TGTGCCAGCAGTGAGGGGGCAGCAGCCCTTGGCGCTTTCTTT. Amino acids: CASSEGAAALGAFF.

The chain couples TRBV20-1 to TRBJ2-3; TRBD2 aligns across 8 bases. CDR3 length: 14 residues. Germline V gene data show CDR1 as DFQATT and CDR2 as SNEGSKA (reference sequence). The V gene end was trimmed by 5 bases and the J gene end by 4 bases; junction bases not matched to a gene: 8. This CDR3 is CSASAGEVADTQYF. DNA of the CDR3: TGCAGTGCTTCAGCGGGGGAGGTTGCAGATACGCAGTATTTT.

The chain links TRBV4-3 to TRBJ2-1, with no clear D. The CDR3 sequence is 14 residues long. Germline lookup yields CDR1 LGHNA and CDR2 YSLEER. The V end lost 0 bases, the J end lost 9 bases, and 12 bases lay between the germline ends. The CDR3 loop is CASSQEKERTEQFF. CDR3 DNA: TGCGCCAGCAGCCAAGAAAAAGAGCGTACTGAGCAGTTCTTC.

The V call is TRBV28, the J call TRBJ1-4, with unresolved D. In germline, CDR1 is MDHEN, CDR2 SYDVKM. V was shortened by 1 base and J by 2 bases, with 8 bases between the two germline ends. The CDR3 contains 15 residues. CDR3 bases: TGTGCCAGCAGTTTATTCGCAGGCACTAATGAAAAACTGTTTTTT. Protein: CASSLFAGTNEKLFF.

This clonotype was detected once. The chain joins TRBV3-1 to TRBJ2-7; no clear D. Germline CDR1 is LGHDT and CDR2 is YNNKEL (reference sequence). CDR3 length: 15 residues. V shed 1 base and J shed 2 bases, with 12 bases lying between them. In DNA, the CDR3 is TGTGCCAGCAGCCAAGGAAGGTCCCCTACCTACGAGCAGTACTTC. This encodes CASSQGRSPTYEQYF.

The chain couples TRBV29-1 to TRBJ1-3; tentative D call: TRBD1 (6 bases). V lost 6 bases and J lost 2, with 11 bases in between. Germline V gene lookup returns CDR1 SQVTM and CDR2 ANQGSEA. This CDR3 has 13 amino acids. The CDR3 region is CSVAAGAGNTIYF. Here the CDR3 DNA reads TGCAGCGTAGCTGCAGGGGCTGGAAACACCATATATTTT.

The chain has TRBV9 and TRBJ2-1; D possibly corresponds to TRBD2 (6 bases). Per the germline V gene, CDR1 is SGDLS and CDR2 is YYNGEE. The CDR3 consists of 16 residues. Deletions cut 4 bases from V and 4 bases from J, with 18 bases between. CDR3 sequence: CASSSTAGLLYNEQFF. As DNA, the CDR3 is TGTGCCAGCAGCTCAACGGCCGGACTATTATACAATGAGCAGTTCTTC.

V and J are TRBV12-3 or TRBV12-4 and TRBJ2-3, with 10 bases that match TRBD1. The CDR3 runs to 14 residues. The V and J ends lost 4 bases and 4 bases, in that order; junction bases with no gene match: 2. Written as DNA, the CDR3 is TGTGCCAGCAGTTCGACAGGGGGCGCAGATACGCAGTATTTT. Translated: CASSSTGGADTQYF.

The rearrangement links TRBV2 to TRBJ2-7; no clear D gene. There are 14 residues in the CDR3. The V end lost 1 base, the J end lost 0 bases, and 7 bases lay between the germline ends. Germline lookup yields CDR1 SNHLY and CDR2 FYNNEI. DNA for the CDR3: TGTGCCAGCAGTGAAGGGGGTAGCTCCTACGAGCAGTACTTC. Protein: CASSEGGSSYEQYF.

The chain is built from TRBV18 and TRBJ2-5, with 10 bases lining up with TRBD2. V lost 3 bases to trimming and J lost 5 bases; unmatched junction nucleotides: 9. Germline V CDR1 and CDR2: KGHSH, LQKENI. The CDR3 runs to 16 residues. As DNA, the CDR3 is TGTGCCAGCTCACCCGTCCAGCGGGGGGGCCACGAGACCCAGTACTTC. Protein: CASSPVQRGGHETQYF.

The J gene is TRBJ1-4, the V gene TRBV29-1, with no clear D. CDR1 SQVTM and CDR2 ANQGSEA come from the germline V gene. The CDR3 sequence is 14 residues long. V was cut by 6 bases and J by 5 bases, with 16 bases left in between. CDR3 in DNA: TGCAGCGTCGCCGATTACCCCGGAAATGAAAAACTGTTTTTT. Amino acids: CSVADYPGNEKLFF.

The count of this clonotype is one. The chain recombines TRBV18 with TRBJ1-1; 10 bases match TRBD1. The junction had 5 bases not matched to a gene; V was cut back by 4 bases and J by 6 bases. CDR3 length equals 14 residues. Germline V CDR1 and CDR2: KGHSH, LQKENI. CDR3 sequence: CASSLGQGKAEAFF. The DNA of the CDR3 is TGTGCCAGCTCACTGGGACAGGGGAAGGCTGAAGCTTTCTTT.

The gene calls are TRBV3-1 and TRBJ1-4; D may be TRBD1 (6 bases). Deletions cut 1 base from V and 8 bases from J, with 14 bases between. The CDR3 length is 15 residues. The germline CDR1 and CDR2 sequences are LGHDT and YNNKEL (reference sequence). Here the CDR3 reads CASSQGIQGNEKLFF. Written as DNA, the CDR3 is TGTGCCAGCAGCCAAGGAATTCAGGGGAACGAAAAACTGTTTTTT.

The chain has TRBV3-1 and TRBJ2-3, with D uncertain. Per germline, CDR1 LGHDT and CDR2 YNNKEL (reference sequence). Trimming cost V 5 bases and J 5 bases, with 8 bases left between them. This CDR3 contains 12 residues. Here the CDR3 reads CASSTLGDTQYF. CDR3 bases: TGTGCCAGCAGCACGCTAGGAGATACGCAGTATTTT.

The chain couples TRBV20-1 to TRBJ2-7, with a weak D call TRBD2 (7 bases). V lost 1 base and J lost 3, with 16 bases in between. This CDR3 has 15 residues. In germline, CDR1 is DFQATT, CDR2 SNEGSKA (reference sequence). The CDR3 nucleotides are TGCAGTGCTAGAGGACCCGGGGGGCGATTCTACGAGCAGTACTTC. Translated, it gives CSARGPGGRFYEQYF.

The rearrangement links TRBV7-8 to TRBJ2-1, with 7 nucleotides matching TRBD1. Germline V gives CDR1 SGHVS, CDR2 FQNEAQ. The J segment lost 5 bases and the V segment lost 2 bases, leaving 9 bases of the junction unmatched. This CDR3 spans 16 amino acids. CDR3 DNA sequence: TGTGCCAGCAGCTTACGAATCCGGACAGGCAACAATGAGCAGTTCTTC. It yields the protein CASSLRIRTGNNEQFF.

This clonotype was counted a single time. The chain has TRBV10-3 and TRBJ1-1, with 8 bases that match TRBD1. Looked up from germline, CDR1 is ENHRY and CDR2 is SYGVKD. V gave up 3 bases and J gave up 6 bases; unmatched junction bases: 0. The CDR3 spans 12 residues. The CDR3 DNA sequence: TGTGCCATCAGTGAACAGGGGGCTGAAGCTTTCTTT. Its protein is CAISEQGAEAFF.

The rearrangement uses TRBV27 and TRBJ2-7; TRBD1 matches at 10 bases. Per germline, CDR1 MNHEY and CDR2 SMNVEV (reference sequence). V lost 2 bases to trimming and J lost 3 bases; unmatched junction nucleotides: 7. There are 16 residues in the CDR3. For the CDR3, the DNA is TGTGCCAGCAGTTTAGACCCTTGGGACAGGGGCTACGAGCAGTACTTC. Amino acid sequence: CASSLDPWDRGYEQYF.

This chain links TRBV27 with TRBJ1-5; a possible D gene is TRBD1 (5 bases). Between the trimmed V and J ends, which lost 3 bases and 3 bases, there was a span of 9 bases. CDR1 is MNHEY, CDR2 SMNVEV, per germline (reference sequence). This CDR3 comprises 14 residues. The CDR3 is CASSFQGFNQPQHF. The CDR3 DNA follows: TGTGCCAGCAGTTTCCAGGGCTTCAATCAGCCCCAGCATTTT.

The CDR3 loop reads CASSQRQGIGYTF. CDR3 bases: TGTGCCAGCAGCCAGAGACAGGGAATTGGCTACACCTTC. V is TRBV3-1 and J is TRBJ1-2; TRBD1 matches 7 bases. The CDR3 consists of 13 residues. The V gene end was trimmed by 3 bases and the J gene end by 7 bases; junction bases not matched to a gene: 5. Germline lookup yields CDR1 LGHDT and CDR2 YNNKEL (reference sequence).

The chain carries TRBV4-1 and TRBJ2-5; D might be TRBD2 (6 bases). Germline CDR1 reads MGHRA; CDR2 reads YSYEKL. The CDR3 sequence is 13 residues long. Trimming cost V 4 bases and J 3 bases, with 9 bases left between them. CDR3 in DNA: TGCGCCAGCAGCCTTGCGGGGAAAGAGACCCAGTACTTC. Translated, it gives CASSLAGKETQYF.

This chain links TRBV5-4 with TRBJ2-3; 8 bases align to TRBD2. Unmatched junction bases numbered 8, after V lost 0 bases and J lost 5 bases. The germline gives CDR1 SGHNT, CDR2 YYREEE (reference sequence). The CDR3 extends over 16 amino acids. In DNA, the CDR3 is TGTGCCAGCAGCTTGGCCCAGCGGGGGTCCAAAGATACGCAGTATTTT. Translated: CASSLAQRGSKDTQYF.

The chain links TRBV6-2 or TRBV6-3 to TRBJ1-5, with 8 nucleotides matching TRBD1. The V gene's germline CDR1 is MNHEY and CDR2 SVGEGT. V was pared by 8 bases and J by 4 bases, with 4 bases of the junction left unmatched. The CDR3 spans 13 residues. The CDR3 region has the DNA TGTGCCAGCGACAGGGGCCTAAATCAGCCCCAGCATTTT. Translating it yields CASDRGLNQPQHF.

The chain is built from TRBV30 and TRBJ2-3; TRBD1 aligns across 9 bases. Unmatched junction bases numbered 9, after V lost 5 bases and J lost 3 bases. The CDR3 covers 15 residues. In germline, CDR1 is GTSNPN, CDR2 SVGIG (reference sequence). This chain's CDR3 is CAWQAGTGWTDTQYF. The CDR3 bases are TGTGCCTGGCAAGCCGGGACAGGGTGGACAGATACGCAGTATTTT. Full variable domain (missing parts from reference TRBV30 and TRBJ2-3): SQTIHQWPATLVQPVGSPLSLECTVEGTSNPNLYWYRQAAGRGLQLLFYSVGIGQISSEVPQNLSASRPQDRQFILSSKKLLLSDSGFYLCAWQAGTGWTDTQYFGPGTRLTVL.

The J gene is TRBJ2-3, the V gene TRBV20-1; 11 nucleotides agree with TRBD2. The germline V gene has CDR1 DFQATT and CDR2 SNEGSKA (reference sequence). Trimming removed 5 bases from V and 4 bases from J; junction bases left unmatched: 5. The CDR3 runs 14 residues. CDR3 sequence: CSAGTSGDPDTQYF. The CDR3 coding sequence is TGCAGTGCTGGGACTAGCGGAGATCCAGATACGCAGTATTTT.

For the CDR3, the DNA is TGTGCCAGCAGAGATAACAGGGAGGAGGACACTGAAGCTTTCTTT. Translating it yields CASRDNREEDTEAFF. This sequence joins TRBV7-6 and TRBJ1-1; D perhaps matches TRBD1 (6 bases). Trimming removed 6 bases at V and 3 bases at J, with 17 bases between. This CDR3 is 15 amino acids long. Germline assignment: CDR1 SGHVS and CDR2 FNYEAQ.

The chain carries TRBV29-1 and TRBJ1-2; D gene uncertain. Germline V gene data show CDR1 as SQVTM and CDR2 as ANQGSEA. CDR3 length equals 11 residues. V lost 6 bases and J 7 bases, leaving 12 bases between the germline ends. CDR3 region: CSVTSGSGYTF. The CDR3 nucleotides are TGCAGCGTCACCAGCGGGAGTGGCTACACCTTC. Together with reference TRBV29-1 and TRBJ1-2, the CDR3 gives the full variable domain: SAVISQKPSRDICQRGTSLTIQCQVDSQVTMMFWYRQQPGQSLTLIATANQGSEATYESGFVIDKFPISRPNLTFSTLTVSNMSPEDSSIYLCSVTSGSGYTFGSGTRLTVV.